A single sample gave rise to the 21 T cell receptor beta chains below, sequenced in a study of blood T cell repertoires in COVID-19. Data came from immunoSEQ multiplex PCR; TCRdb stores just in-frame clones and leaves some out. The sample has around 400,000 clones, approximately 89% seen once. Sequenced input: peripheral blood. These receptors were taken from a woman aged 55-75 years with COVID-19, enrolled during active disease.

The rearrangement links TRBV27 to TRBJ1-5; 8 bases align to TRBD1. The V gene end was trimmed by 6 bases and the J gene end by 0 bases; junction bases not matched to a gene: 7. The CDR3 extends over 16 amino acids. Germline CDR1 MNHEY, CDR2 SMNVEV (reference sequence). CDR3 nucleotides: TGTGCCAGCAGAGAACAGGGGGGTTATAGCAATCAGCCCCAGCATTTT. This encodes CASREQGGYSNQPQHF.

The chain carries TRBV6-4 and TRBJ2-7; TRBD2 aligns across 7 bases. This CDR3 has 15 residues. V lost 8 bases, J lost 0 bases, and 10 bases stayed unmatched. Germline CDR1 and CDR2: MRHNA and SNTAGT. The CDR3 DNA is TGTGCCAGCTCGGGGGGAACAGTGAGCTCCTACGAGCAGTACTTC. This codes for CASSGGTVSSYEQYF.

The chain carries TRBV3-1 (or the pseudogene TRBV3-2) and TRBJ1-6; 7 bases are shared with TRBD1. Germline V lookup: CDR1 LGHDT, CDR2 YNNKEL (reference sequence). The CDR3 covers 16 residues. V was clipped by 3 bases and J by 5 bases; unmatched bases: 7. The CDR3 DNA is TGTGCCAGCAGCCAGGGGACAGTAACTAATAATTCACCCCTCCACTTT. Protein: CASSQGTVTNNSPLHF.

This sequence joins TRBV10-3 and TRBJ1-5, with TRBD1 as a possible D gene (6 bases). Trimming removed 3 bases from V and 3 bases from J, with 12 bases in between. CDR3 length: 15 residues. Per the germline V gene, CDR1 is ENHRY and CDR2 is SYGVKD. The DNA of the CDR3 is TGTGCCATCAGTGATTCGACAGGCGCCAATCAGCCCCAGCATTTT. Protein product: CAISDSTGANQPQHF.

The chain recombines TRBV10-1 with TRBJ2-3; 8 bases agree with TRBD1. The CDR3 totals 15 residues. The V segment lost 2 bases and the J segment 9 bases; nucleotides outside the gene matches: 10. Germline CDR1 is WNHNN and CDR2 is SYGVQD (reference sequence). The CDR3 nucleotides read TGCGCCAGCAGTGAGACCGGGACAGGCGGAAAGACGCAGTATTTT. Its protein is CASSETGTGGKTQYF.

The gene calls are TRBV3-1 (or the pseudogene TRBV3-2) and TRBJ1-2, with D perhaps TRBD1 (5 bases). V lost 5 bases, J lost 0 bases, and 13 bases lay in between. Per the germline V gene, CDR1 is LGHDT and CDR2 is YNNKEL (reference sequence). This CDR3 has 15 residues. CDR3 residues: CASSFGGAPNYGYTF. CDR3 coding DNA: TGTGCCAGCAGCTTCGGGGGAGCCCCTAACTATGGCTACACCTTC.

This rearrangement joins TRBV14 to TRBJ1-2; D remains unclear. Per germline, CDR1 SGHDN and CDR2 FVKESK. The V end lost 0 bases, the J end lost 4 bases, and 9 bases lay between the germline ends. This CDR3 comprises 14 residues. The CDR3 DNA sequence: TGTGCCAGCAGCCAAGATCCCGGAGGCTATGGCTACACCTTC. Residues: CASSQDPGGYGYTF.

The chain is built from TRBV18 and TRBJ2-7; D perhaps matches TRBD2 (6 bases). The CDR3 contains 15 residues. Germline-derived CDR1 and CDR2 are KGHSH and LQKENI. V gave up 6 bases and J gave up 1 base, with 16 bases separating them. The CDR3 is CASSPTAGFSYEQYF. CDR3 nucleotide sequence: TGTGCCAGCTCCCCTACGGCGGGGTTTTCCTACGAGCAGTACTTC.

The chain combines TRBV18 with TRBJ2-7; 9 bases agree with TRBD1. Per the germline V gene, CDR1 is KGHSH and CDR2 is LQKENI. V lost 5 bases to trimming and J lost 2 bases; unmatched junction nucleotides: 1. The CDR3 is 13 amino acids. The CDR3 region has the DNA TGTGCCAGCTCATGGGACAGGGCCTACGAGCAGTACTTC. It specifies CASSWDRAYEQYF.

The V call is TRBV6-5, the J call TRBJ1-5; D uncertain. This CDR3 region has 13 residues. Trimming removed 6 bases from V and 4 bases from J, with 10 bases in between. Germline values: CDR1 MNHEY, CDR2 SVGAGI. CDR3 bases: TGTGCCAGCAGAGACTTCATTAATCAGCCCCAGCATTTT. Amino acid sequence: CASRDFINQPQHF.

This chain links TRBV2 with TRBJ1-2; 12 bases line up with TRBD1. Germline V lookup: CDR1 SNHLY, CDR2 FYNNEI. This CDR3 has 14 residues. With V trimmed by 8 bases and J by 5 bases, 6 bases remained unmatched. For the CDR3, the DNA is TGTGCCAGCGGGGACAGGGGGCGCGATTATGGCTACACCTTC. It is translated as CASGDRGRDYGYTF.

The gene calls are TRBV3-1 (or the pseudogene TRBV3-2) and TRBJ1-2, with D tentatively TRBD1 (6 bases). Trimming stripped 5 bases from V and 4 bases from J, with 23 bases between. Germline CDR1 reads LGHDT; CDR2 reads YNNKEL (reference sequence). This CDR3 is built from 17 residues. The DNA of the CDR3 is TGTGCCAGCAGCGATAAGGGGGGGGACACCCAAGTCTATGGCTACACCTTC. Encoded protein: CASSDKGGDTQVYGYTF.

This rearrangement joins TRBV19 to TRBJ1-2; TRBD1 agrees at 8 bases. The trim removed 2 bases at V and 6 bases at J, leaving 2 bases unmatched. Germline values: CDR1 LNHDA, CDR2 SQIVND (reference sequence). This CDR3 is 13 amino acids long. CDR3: CASSINRGDGYTF. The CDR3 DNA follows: TGTGCCAGTAGTATAAACAGGGGGGATGGCTACACCTTC. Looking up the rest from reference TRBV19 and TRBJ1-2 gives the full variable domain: DGGITQSPKYLFRKEGQNVTLSCEQNLNHDAMYWYRQDPGQGLRLIYYSQIVNDFQKGDIAEGYSVSREKKESFPLTVTSAQKNPTAFYLCASSINRGDGYTFGSGTRLTVV.

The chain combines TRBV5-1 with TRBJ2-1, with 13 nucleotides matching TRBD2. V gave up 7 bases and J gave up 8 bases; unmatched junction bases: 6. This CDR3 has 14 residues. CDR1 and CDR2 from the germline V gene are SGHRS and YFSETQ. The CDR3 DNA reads TGCGCCAGCCAGAGGACTAGCGGGGGTTATGAGCAGTTCTTC. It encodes CASQRTSGGYEQFF.

CDR3 protein: CASSLEVPGEQFF. CDR3 DNA sequence: TGTGCCAGCAGCTTAGAGGTCCCGGGTGAGCAGTTCTTC. The chain couples TRBV7-9 to TRBJ2-1; no clear D gene. Germline V lookup: CDR1 SEHNR, CDR2 FQNEAQ (reference sequence). V was trimmed by 1 base and J by 9 bases, leaving 10 bases between them. The CDR3 length is 13 residues.

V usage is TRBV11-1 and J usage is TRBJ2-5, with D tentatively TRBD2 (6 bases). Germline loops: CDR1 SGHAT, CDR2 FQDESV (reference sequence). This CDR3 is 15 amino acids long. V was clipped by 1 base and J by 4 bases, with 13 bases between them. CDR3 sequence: CASSLVQAGLETQYF. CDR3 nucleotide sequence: TGTGCCAGCAGCTTAGTACAGGCGGGGCTAGAGACCCAGTACTTC.

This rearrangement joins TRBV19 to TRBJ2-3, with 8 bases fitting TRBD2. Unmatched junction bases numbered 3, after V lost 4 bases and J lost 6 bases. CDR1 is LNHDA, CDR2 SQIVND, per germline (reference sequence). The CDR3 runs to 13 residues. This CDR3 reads CASSSGGYDTQYF. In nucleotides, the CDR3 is TGTGCCAGTAGTAGCGGGGGGTATGATACGCAGTATTTT.

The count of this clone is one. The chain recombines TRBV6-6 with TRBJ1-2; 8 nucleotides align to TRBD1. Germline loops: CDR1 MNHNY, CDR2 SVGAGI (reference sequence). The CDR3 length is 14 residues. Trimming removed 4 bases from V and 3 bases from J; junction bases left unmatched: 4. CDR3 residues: CASSSQGADYGYTF. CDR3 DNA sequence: TGTGCCAGCAGTTCCCAGGGGGCAGACTATGGCTACACCTTC.

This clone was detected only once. CDR3 sequence: CASSFNRGNTEAFF. In DNA, the CDR3 is TGTGCCAGCAGTTTTAACCGGGGAAACACTGAAGCTTTCTTT. The chain joins TRBV28 to TRBJ1-1; D unresolved. Germline lookup yields CDR1 MDHEN and CDR2 SYDVKM. Trimming stripped 3 bases from V and 2 bases from J, with 10 bases between. The CDR3 is 14 amino acids.

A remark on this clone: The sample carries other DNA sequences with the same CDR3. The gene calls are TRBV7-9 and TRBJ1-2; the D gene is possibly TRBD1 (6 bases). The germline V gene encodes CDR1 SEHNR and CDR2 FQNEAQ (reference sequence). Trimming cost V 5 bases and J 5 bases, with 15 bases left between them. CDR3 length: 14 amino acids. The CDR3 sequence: CASSPPQGIYGYTF. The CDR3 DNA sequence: TGTGCCAGCAGCCCGCCTCAGGGGATTTATGGCTACACCTTC.

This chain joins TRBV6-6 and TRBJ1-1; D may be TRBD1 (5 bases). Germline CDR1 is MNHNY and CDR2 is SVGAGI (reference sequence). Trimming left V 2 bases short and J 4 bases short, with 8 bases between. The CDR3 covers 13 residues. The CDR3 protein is CASSYGGGTEAFF. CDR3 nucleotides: TGTGCCAGCAGTTACGGGGGGGGCACTGAAGCTTTCTTT.